The rows below give T cell receptor beta chains drawn from one sample of a study of blood T cell repertoires in COVID-19. Clones were read by immunoSEQ multiplex PCR, and TCRdb kept only the in-frame ones, dropping some. The sample has approximately 300,000 clones, 88% seen once. Sequenced material: peripheral blood. The source is a woman aged 50 to 60 with active or convalescent COVID-19. The CDR3 runs from the conserved cysteine through the conserved F or W. Each record gives: D gene, clone size, V gene, J gene, CDR3 protein, CDR3 DNA. The D gene is left open where the match is weak. Clone size is stated in some rows and not others, as once, few, many or a class when expanded.

d_call: .
clone_size: .
v_call: TRBV30
j_call: TRBJ1-1
cdr3_aa: CAWRRVNTEAFF
cdr3_nt: TGTGCCTGGAGACGAGTTAACACTGAAGCTTTCTTT

d_call: .
clone_size: .
v_call: TRBV29-1
j_call: TRBJ1-2
cdr3_aa: CSAAGLKGYTF
cdr3_nt: TGCAGCGCCGCTGGACTTAAAGGCTACACCTTC

d_call: TRBD1
clone_size: .
v_call: TRBV7-2
j_call: TRBJ1-1
cdr3_aa: CASSLALQGGEAFF
cdr3_nt: TGTGCCAGCAGCTTAGCGCTACAGGGGGGGGAAGCTTTCTTT

d_call: .
clone_size: .
v_call: TRBV5-1
j_call: TRBJ2-2
cdr3_aa: CASSSVLGGGELFF
cdr3_nt: TGCGCCAGCAGCTCCGTCCTGGGGGGCGGGGAGCTGTTTTTT

d_call: .
clone_size: once
v_call: TRBV7-2
j_call: TRBJ2-7
cdr3_aa: CASRTHISSSGEQYF
cdr3_nt: TGTGCCAGCAGAACCCATATCTCCAGTAGCGGCGAGCAGTACTTC

d_call: TRBD1
clone_size: .
v_call: TRBV4-3
j_call: TRBJ1-2
cdr3_aa: CASSQGLQGAGGYTF
cdr3_nt: TGCGCCAGCAGCCAGGGGTTACAGGGGGCGGGTGGCTACACCTTC

d_call: TRBD2
clone_size: .
v_call: TRBV6-2/TRBV6-3
j_call: TRBJ2-7
cdr3_aa: CASSYAGTSGRGYEQYF
cdr3_nt: TGTGCCAGCAGTTACGCCGGGACTAGCGGGAGAGGCTACGAGCAGTACTTC

d_call: TRBD2
clone_size: once
v_call: TRBV3-1/TRBV3-2
j_call: TRBJ2-7
cdr3_aa: CASSQEASGTEQYF
cdr3_nt: TGTGCCAGCAGCCAAGAGGCTAGCGGGACTGAGCAGTACTTC

d_call: .
clone_size: .
v_call: TRBV12-2
j_call: TRBJ2-1
cdr3_aa: CASRLYTSGIQENEQFF
cdr3_nt: TGTGCAAGTCGCTTATATACTAGCGGGATTCAGGAGAATGAGCAGTTCTTC

d_call: .
clone_size: .
v_call: TRBV7-9
j_call: TRBJ2-1
cdr3_aa: CASSSRDASSYNEQFF
cdr3_nt: TGTGCCAGCAGCTCGCGGGACGCCAGCTCCTACAATGAGCAGTTCTTC

d_call: .
clone_size: .
v_call: TRBV9
j_call: TRBJ2-2
cdr3_aa: CASSVMSNGELFF
cdr3_nt: TGTGCCAGCAGCGTAATGAGCAACGGGGAGCTGTTTTTT

d_call: TRBD1
clone_size: .
v_call: TRBV24-1
j_call: TRBJ2-2
cdr3_aa: CATSDSRTGAGELFF
cdr3_nt: TGTGCCACCAGTGATTCCAGGACAGGGGCCGGGGAGCTGTTTTTT

d_call: .
clone_size: .
v_call: TRBV18
j_call: TRBJ1-1
cdr3_aa: CASSPRDFDRNTEAFF
cdr3_nt: TGTGCCAGCTCACCACGAGACTTCGACAGGAACACTGAAGCTTTCTTT

d_call: .
clone_size: .
v_call: TRBV5-1
j_call: TRBJ2-7
cdr3_aa: CASSLSAGNYEQYF
cdr3_nt: TGCGCCAGCAGCTTGTCGGCGGGAAATTACGAGCAGTACTTC